This T cell receptor beta chain was documented in a study of CD8 T cells in Susac syndrome (dated 2019 in TCRdb). Notes on the research overall: Of the Susac syndrome patients who were sequenced, under ten were in clinical remission while five or six had clinically active disease. At blood withdrawal, Susac syndrome patients were therapy-naive, treated with corticosteroids (with IVIg additionally given to some), or treated with IVIg alone. The study used repertoire sequencing to test whether antigen drove CD8+ T cell activation and differentiation in Susac syndrome. CD8+ T cell repertoire clonality was compared between about 12 healthy donors, approximately 14 Susac syndrome patients and approximately 16 multiple sclerosis patients. Study-level results and caveats: The TCR sequencing and HLA analysis was acknowledged to have included a relatively small number of individuals. Roughly 15 and five Susac-specific public clones were found in the total CD8+ and CD8+ TEMRA repertoires, respectively. Susac syndrome CD8+ repertoires showed clonal expansion, highest in CD8+ TEMRA cells and greater in clinically active than remitting patients.

CDR1 and CDR2 (SEHNR, FQNEAQ) derive from the germline V gene (reference sequence). The trim is 0 bases for V and 9 bases for J, with a gap of 9 bases between the germline ends. From the cysteine through the phenylalanine, the CDR3 covers 13 amino acids. Here the CDR3 DNA is all that survives: 39 bases in frame from base 1. Peripheral blood CD8+ and CD4+ T cells from healthy donors, Susac syndrome patients and multiple sclerosis patients were profiled using high-throughput TCR beta sequencing. The Susac syndrome patients fulfilled recently defined diagnostic criteria for either definite or probable disease. Bulk CD8+ and CD4+ T cells were purified by magnetic negative isolation, whereas CD8+ TEMRA cells were enriched by FACS. Blood was drawn into EDTA tubes, processed within 24 hours, and PBMCs were isolated by density gradient centrifugation. PBMCs intended for TCR sequencing were cryopreserved in liquid nitrogen and were subsequently thawed in a 37 degrees C water bath. Purity of sorted or isolated CD4+, CD8+ and CD8+ TEMRA cells was at least 90%.

RNA was extracted with the RNeasy kit and roughly 0.5 to 1 ug was reverse transcribed using random hexamers. TCR beta CDR3 regions were amplified with the immunoSEQ multiplex PCR assay covering 54 Vbeta and 13 Jbeta segments. PCR amplification bias was corrected using a synthetic template baseline for primer optimization and computational correction. The original methods were these. Reads were annotated to V, D and J genes according to IMGT and were analyzed with immunoSEQ Analyzer, with only productive sequences retained. Clonality was calculated as one minus the Shannon entropy normalized by log2 of the number of productive unique sequences. Public and private clones were assessed among the 100 most prevalent clones of each patient and control. Susac-specific clones were defined as absent from healthy and MS cohorts, around 1,000 published viral clones and other ImmuneACCESS disease sequences. TCRdb cleaned the public reads at Q25 with fastp, built clones with MiXCR and kept in-frame beta chains. Entries are consolidated by CDR3 protein sequence, retaining the most common genes and DNA. In this record, the V and J calls reflect TCRdb's handling and not the investigators' own analysis. The sample table lists 80,000 to 90,000 distinct CDR3 sequences, over 90% of them with a count of one. Over 0.35% of the sample goes to the ten largest clones.

This clonotype was counted once. Its antigen is not yet known. Base qualities were left out, and no much larger clone turns up one base away. One read amounts to weak evidence. Sequencing input: CD8+ T cells from PBMCs. This receptor chain uses TRBV7-9 and TRBJ2-1; no D gene is confidently identified. This receptor was identified in a human donor with Susac syndrome. The CDR3 region has the sequence CASSLALRSEQFF. The sequenced DNA: TGTGCCAGCAGCTTAGCGCTCAGGAGTGAGCAGTTCTTC. Beyond the CDR3, the reference TRBV7-9 and TRBJ2-1 genes provide the residues; the full variable domain reads: DTGVSQNPRHKITKRGQNVTFRCDPISEHNRLYWYRQTLGQGPEFLTYFQNEAQLEKSRLLSDRFSAERPKGSFSTLEIQRTEQGDSAMYLCASSLALRSEQFFGPGTRLTVL.